Each of the 2 T cell receptor beta chains below was sequenced from the same sample in a study of PD-1 blockade in classical Hodgkin lymphoma. The method was immunoSEQ multiplex PCR; TCRdb's version includes in-frame clones alone and lacks a portion of them. The table lists 25,000 to 35,000 clones, about 80% of them singletons. Noted time point: cycle 4 day 1 (C4D1), after 5 to 7 weeks of nivolumab. All trial patients relapsed after autologous stem cell transplantation. Magnetic negative selection was used to purify CD4+ T cells from thawed PBMCs. The sequences come from CD4+ T cells from blood, collected before the fourth cycle of nivolumab. Every receptor here comes from a human donor with classical Hodgkin lymphoma.

The chain has TRBV5-1 and TRBJ2-7, with 8 bases fitting TRBD1. CDR3 size: 12 residues. Germline CDR1 reads SGHRS; CDR2 reads YFSETQ. The V segment lost 7 bases and the J segment 6 bases; nucleotides outside the gene matches: 6. The CDR3: CASHTQGGEQYF. CDR3 DNA sequence: TGCGCCAGCCATACACAGGGGGGCGAGCAGTACTTC.

The rearrangement links TRBV30 to TRBJ2-1; no clear D. The CDR3 sequence is 15 residues long. Germline-derived CDR1 and CDR2 are GTSNPN and SVGIG (reference sequence). Trimming removed 0 bases at V and 4 bases at J, with 13 bases between. This CDR3 is CAWSVPGPSYNEQFF. DNA for the CDR3: TGTGCCTGGAGTGTACCTGGGCCATCATACAATGAGCAGTTCTTC.